One sample yielded the 7 T cell receptor beta chains listed below, sequenced in a study of regulatory T cells in long-lasting Graves disease. Relying on iRepertoire HTBI primers and Arm-PCR of CDR3 regions, the team built TCR beta libraries. TCRdb redid the calling of the multiplex PCR reads with MiXCR, one entry per CDR3 protein. This table holds hundreds of thousands of distinct CDR3 sequences, roughly 20% found once. Time point given: persistent/refractory GD, antithyroid drugs over 5 years with positive TRAb. Preparation of the TCR library used RNA extracted from PBMCs. The sample in question was peripheral blood mononuclear cells (PBMCs), obtained when the disease was refractory, from a patient treated with antithyroid drugs. Receptors were obtained from a female donor with Graves disease.

The rearrangement joins TRBV6-1 to TRBJ1-2; 7 nucleotides align to TRBD1. The germline gives CDR1 MNHNS, CDR2 SASEGT. Germline trimming cut 5 bases from V and 8 bases from J; bases unmatched to any gene: 8. This CDR3 is built from 13 residues. CDR3 in DNA: TGTGCCAGCAGTCAACAGGGGTGGAAAGGCTACACCTTC. Translated: CASSQQGWKGYTF.

This clonotype occurred many times. J is TRBJ1-2 and V is TRBV6-1, with D possibly TRBD1 on 6 matching bases. Germline CDR1 is MNHNS and CDR2 is SASEGT. The CDR3 extends over 19 amino acids. The V and J ends lost 5 bases and 5 bases respectively, with 30 bases between them. This chain's CDR3 is CASSPTQHPSRQAVYGYTF. DNA of the CDR3: TGTGCCAGCAGTCCTACTCAACATCCGTCCCGACAGGCTGTATATGGCTACACCTTC.

This clonotype was seen only a few times. CDR3 sequence: CSARHDRESYEQYF. The CDR3 DNA sequence: TGCAGTGCTAGACACGACAGGGAGTCCTACGAGCAGTACTTC. The J gene is TRBJ2-7, the V gene TRBV20-1; 7 nucleotides line up with TRBD1. The CDR3 sequence is 14 residues long. After removal of 2 bases from V and 1 base from J, the junction contained 5 bases not matched to a gene. Germline lookup yields CDR1 DFQATT and CDR2 SNEGSKA (reference sequence).

This chain uses TRBV27 with TRBJ2-3; D is undetermined. Germline assignment: CDR1 MNHEY and CDR2 SMNVEV (reference sequence). V shed 7 bases and J shed 1 base, with 6 bases lying between them. The CDR3 is 12 residues long. The CDR3 loop reads CASTARTDTQYF. The CDR3 DNA is TGTGCCAGCACCGCGCGCACAGATACGCAGTATTTT.

This clonotype has ten or more counts. V is TRBV15 and J is TRBJ1-2, with D possibly matching TRBD1 (5 bases). The CDR3 extends over 14 amino acids. The germline V and J ends were trimmed by 5 bases and 12 bases, with 22 bases remaining between them. Looked up from germline, CDR1 is LNHNV and CDR2 is YYDKDF (reference sequence). The CDR3 loop is CATSRGKQGVPHTF. In DNA form, the CDR3 reads TGTGCCACCAGCCGAGGAAAACAAGGGGTCCCCCACACCTTC.

This clonotype was found many times. The V gene is TRBV7-3, the J gene TRBJ2-5, with a weak D call TRBD2 (6 bases). CDR1 and CDR2 (germline): SGHTA, FQGTGA. V lost 5 bases and J lost 2, with 9 bases in between. The length of the CDR3 is 13 residues. CDR3 amino acids: CASSQGLQETQYF. Written as DNA, the CDR3 is TGTGCCAGCAGCCAGGGACTTCAAGAGACCCAGTACTTC.

This clonotype was counted between two and nine times. This rearrangement joins TRBV27 to TRBJ2-7; TRBD1 might be the D (5 bases). The CDR3 has 15 residues. Between the trimmed V and J ends, which lost 11 bases and 2 bases, there was a span of 22 bases. Germline-derived CDR1 and CDR2 are MNHEY and SMNVEV (reference sequence). CDR3 nucleotide sequence: TGTGCCGCCCGCCGCCCGGAAGGGGTCCCCTACGAGCAGTACTTC. Its translation: CAARRPEGVPYEQYF.